Below, one T cell receptor beta chain is given with its context. A quantity of about 0.5 to 1 ug RNA underwent reverse transcription using random hexamers. TCRdb recomputed calls from the immunoSEQ multiplex PCR reads with MiXCR, one row per CDR3 protein. The repertoire has about 140,000 distinct CDR3 sequences, around 94% of them found once; the top ten carry approximately 0.25%. This sample was taken from a study of CD8 T cells in Susac syndrome. V was pared by 6 bases and J by 0 bases, with 16 bases between. The length of the CDR3 is 16 residues. Germline V gene data show CDR1 as MNHEY and CDR2 as SVGEGT.

This receptor was identified in a human donor in good health. Sample: CD8+ T cells from PBMCs. The V and J genes are TRBV6-2 or TRBV6-3 and TRBJ2-3; weak D call: TRBD2 (6 bases). For the CDR3, the DNA is TGTGCCAGCAGCCGCCGGACTACTGCTAGCACAGATACGCAGTATTTT. Translation: CASSRRTTASTDTQYF.